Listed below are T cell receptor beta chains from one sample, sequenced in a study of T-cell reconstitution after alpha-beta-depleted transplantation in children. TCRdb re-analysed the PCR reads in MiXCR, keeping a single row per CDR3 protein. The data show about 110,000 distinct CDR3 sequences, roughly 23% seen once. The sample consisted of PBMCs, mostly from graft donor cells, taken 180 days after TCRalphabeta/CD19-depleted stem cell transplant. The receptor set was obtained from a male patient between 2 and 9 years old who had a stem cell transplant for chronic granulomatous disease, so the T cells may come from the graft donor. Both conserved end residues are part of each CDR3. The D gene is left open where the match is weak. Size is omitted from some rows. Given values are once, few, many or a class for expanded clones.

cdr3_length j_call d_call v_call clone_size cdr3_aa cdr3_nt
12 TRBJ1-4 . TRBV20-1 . CSAGDFGEKLFF TGCAGTGCTGGGGACTTTGGCGAAAAACTGTTTTTT
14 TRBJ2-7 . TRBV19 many CASSITGNSYEQYF TGTGCCAGTAGTATTACGGGGAACTCCTACGAGCAGTACTTC
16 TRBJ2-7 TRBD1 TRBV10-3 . CAISDPRTGLPYEQYF TGTGCCATCAGTGATCCCCGGACAGGGCTACCCTACGAGCAGTACTTC
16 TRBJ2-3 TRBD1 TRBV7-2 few CASSTTTGSRTDTQYF TGTGCCAGCAGCACCACGACAGGGTCGAGGACAGATACGCAGTATTTT
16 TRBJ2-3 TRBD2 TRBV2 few CASRPPGLAVTDTQYF TGTGCCAGCAGACCTCCGGGACTAGCGGTAACAGATACGCAGTATTTT
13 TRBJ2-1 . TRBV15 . CATGRERNNEQFF TGTGCCACTGGACGGGAGCGAAACAATGAGCAGTTCTTC
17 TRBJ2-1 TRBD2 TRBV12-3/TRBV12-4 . CASSLATSGRVYNEQFF TGTGCCAGCAGTTTAGCCACTAGCGGTAGAGTATACAATGAGCAGTTCTTC
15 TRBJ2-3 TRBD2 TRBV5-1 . CASSPGLADTDTQYF TGCGCCAGCAGCCCCGGACTAGCGGATACAGATACGCAGTATTTT
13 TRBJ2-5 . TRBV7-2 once CASSWKSQETQYF TGTGCCAGCAGCTGGAAATCCCAAGAGACCCAGTACTTC
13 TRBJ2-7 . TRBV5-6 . CASSLKGRDEQYF TGTGCCAGCAGCTTGAAGGGGCGGGACGAGCAGTACTTC
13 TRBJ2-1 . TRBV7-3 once CASSSTSYNEQFF TGTGCCAGCAGCTCTACTAGCTACAATGAGCAGTTCTTC
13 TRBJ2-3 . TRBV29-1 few CSVRGRATDTQYF TGCAGCGTTCGGGGCAGGGCCACAGATACGCAGTATTTT